The 20 T cell receptor beta chains listed next were all sequenced from one sample in a study of cytomegalovirus exposure and HLA in healthy donors. It was with 60 Vbeta and 13 Jbeta primers that the PCR ran. The method was immunoSEQ multiplex PCR; TCRdb's version includes in-frame clones alone and lacks a portion of them. The table includes 150,000 to 200,000 clones, 75% to 90% detected once. Sequenced: PBMCs. These receptors came from a man aged 35-49 years in good health and CMV-seropositive.

V gene TRBV27 combines with J gene TRBJ2-1, with D perhaps TRBD1 (5 bases). Trimming took off 6 bases at V and 7 bases at J, with 22 bases between the two ends. Germline-derived CDR1 and CDR2 are MNHEY and SMNVEV (reference sequence). The CDR3 is 16 residues long. Here the CDR3 reads CASSLFQGRRKNEQFF. The CDR3, as DNA: TGTGCCAGCAGCCTATTCCAGGGTAGAAGGAAAAATGAGCAGTTCTTC.

This clone was detected only a few times. This chain joins TRBV7-9 and TRBJ2-6; 11 bases fit TRBD2. Per the germline V gene, CDR1 is SEHNR and CDR2 is FQNEAQ (reference sequence). The V gene end was trimmed by 3 bases and the J gene end by 2 bases; junction bases not matched to a gene: 3. The CDR3 extends over 17 amino acids. The CDR3 sequence is CASSLSTSGAGANVLTF. DNA of the CDR3: TGTGCCAGCAGCTTGTCGACTAGCGGGGCTGGGGCCAACGTCCTGACTTTC.

The chain employs TRBV6-5 and TRBJ1-1; D is possibly TRBD1 (5 bases). This CDR3 spans 12 amino acids. The V and J ends lost 4 bases and 11 bases respectively, with 14 bases between them. The germline V gene has CDR1 MNHEY and CDR2 SVGAGI. CDR3 nucleotides: TGTGCCAGCAGTTCCCCGGGACTTAGGGCTTTCTTT. This translates into CASSSPGLRAFF.

This chain's CDR3 is CASTEGQGAPYGYTF. CDR3 DNA: TGTGCCAGCACCGAAGGACAGGGGGCCCCCTATGGCTACACCTTC. The rearrangement joins TRBV6-5 to TRBJ1-2, with 11 bases fitting TRBD1. Trimming removed 7 bases from V and 4 bases from J; junction bases left unmatched: 8. Germline V gene sequence: CDR1 MNHEY, CDR2 SVGAGI. The CDR3 totals 15 residues.

This clone was seen only a few times. The rearrangement links TRBV5-5 to TRBJ1-1; D is ambiguous. Germline CDR1 and CDR2: SGHKS and YYEKEE (reference sequence). The CDR3 is 13 residues long. Trimming pared 2 bases from V and 0 bases from J, leaving 5 bases between. The DNA for the CDR3 is TGTGCCAGCAGCTTCCGGGTGAACACTGAAGCTTTCTTT. Translated, it gives CASSFRVNTEAFF.

J is TRBJ1-6 and V is TRBV30; D is possibly TRBD1 (6 bases). Germline assignment: CDR1 GTSNPN and CDR2 SVGIG (reference sequence). CDR3 length: 16 residues. Trimming took off 4 bases at V and 0 bases at J, with 13 bases between the two ends. The CDR3 sequence: CAWTVDSLSYNSPLHF. The CDR3, as DNA: TGTGCCTGGACCGTGGACAGTCTCTCCTATAATTCACCCCTCCACTTT.

This chain connects TRBV27 to TRBJ2-2, with TRBD2 matching over 7 bases. This CDR3 is built from 14 residues. Trimming at V came to 7 bases and at J to 6 bases, leaving 8 bases not matched to a gene. Per germline, CDR1 MNHEY and CDR2 SMNVEV (reference sequence). In DNA form, the CDR3 reads TGTGCCAGCACCCCCCGGGGGAGGGCCGGGGAGCTGTTTTTT. It is translated as CASTPRGRAGELFF.

This clone was seen a single time. The chain is built from TRBV30 and TRBJ2-7; the match to TRBD2 covers 7 bases. The length of the CDR3 is 12 residues. Germline CDR1 GTSNPN, CDR2 SVGIG (reference sequence). The V gene end was trimmed by 4 bases and the J gene end by 4 bases; junction bases not matched to a gene: 4. CDR3 sequence (DNA): TGTGCCTGGACCGGCGGGGGTTACGAGCAGTACTTC. It yields the protein CAWTGGGYEQYF.

The rearrangement joins TRBV10-2 to TRBJ2-1; no definite D call. The CDR3 is 15 amino acids. V lost 4 bases and J lost 0, with 10 bases in between. Germline lookup yields CDR1 WSHSY and CDR2 SAAADI. The CDR3 is CASSVFGGSYNEQFF. The DNA for the CDR3 is TGCGCCAGCAGTGTCTTCGGCGGCTCCTACAATGAGCAGTTCTTC.

J is TRBJ1-4 and V is TRBV10-2; possible D gene TRBD1, 5 bases. This CDR3 is built from 15 residues. Germline-derived CDR1 and CDR2 are WSHSY and SAAADI. Trimming cost V 10 bases and J 4 bases, with 19 bases left between them. The CDR3 DNA follows: TGCGCCACTAGGGACGGGGGAGTGAGTAATGAAAAACTGTTTTTT. Protein sequence: CATRDGGVSNEKLFF.

This chain joins TRBV5-4 and TRBJ1-1; a possible D gene is TRBD1 (5 bases). CDR1 is SGHNT, CDR2 YYREEE, per germline (reference sequence). The CDR3 sequence is 14 residues long. Trimming took off 0 bases at V and 0 bases at J, with 6 bases between the two ends. The DNA of the CDR3 is TGTGCCAGCAGCTTGGAGGACATGAACACTGAAGCTTTCTTT. It codes for CASSLEDMNTEAFF.

This clone has only one observation. V usage is TRBV9 and J usage is TRBJ2-1; maybe TRBD2 (6 bases). The V gene lost 4 bases and the J gene lost 9 bases, with 17 bases spanning the gap. The CDR3 covers 14 residues. CDR1 is SGDLS, CDR2 YYNGEE, per germline. DNA of the CDR3: TGTGCCAGCAGCTCCCGACTAGGAGCGGGTGAGCAGTTCTTC. Amino acid sequence: CASSSRLGAGEQFF.

This clone appeared a few times. V and J are TRBV10-3 and TRBJ1-3, with 11 positions matching TRBD1. Germline CDR1 is ENHRY and CDR2 is SYGVKD. Germline trimming cut 8 bases from V and 3 bases from J; bases unmatched to any gene: 0. The CDR3 has 13 residues. The CDR3 loop is CAIGTGGGNTIYF. The CDR3 nucleotides are TGTGCCATCGGGACAGGGGGTGGAAACACCATATATTTT.

The chain employs TRBV19 and TRBJ2-7; 8 bases line up with TRBD2. This CDR3 is built from 14 residues. Unmatched junction bases numbered 3, after V lost 3 bases and J lost 2 bases. Germline V CDR1 and CDR2: LNHDA, SQIVND (reference sequence). CDR3 DNA sequence: TGTGCCAGTAGTATCGGGGGGGGCCCCTACGAGCAGTACTTC. As protein: CASSIGGGPYEQYF.

On this clone itself: An end of the junction does not agree with germline; a read error may underlie this. The chain recombines TRBV5-6 with TRBJ1-4; 8 bases are a match to TRBD1. From germline, CDR1 is SGHDT and CDR2 YYEEEE. The length of the CDR3 is 14 residues. DNA for the CDR3: TGTGCCAGCAGTTTGGACAGGGCAGATGAAAAACTGTTTTTT. Residues: CASSLDRADEKLFF.

The rearrangement links TRBV5-4 to TRBJ1-2, with 9 bases fitting TRBD1. The CDR3 contains 14 residues. The J segment lost 4 bases and the V segment lost 3 bases, leaving 4 bases of the junction unmatched. Germline V gene data show CDR1 as SGHNT and CDR2 as YYREEE (reference sequence). The CDR3 bases are TGTGCCAGCAGCTGGGGGGACAGGGCCTATGGCTACACCTTC. Translation: CASSWGDRAYGYTF.

The rearrangement joins TRBV18 to TRBJ1-3; no clear D gene. CDR1 is KGHSH and CDR2 is LQKENI in the germline V gene. The CDR3 length is 17 residues. V lost 4 bases and J lost 3, with 19 bases in between. CDR3 nucleotide sequence: TGTGCCAGCTCACTACAAAGAGGGAACCTGGGTGGAAACACCATATATTTT. Its translation is CASSLQRGNLGGNTIYF.

The CDR3 spells CASSELRVNYLHF. The CDR3 nucleotides read TGTGCCAGCAGTGAATTACGGGTGAACTACCTCCACTTT. The J gene is TRBJ1-6, the V gene TRBV6-1, with D unclear. The CDR3 consists of 13 residues. V lost 2 bases and J 15 bases, leaving 14 bases between the germline ends. Germline CDR1 and CDR2: MNHNS and SASEGT.

Only a few counts were recorded for this clone. The chain has TRBV4-1 and TRBJ1-6; 9 bases align to TRBD1. CDR3 length equals 17 residues. Germline values: CDR1 MGHRA, CDR2 YSYEKL. The J segment lost 7 bases and the V segment lost 5 bases, leaving 12 bases of the junction unmatched. The CDR3 nucleotides read TGCGCCAGCAGCTTACGACAGGGGGTTTTGCAGAATTCACCCCTCCACTTT. It is translated as CASSLRQGVLQNSPLHF.

The rearrangement links TRBV28 to TRBJ1-5, with D possibly being TRBD1 (6 bases). The CDR3 runs 13 residues. The V end lost 6 bases, the J end lost 7 bases, and 13 bases lay between the germline ends. CDR1 MDHEN and CDR2 SYDVKM come from the germline V gene. The CDR3 DNA reads as TGTGCCAGCAGGGGACGGGACACGCAGCCCCAGCATTTT. Residues: CASRGRDTQPQHF.